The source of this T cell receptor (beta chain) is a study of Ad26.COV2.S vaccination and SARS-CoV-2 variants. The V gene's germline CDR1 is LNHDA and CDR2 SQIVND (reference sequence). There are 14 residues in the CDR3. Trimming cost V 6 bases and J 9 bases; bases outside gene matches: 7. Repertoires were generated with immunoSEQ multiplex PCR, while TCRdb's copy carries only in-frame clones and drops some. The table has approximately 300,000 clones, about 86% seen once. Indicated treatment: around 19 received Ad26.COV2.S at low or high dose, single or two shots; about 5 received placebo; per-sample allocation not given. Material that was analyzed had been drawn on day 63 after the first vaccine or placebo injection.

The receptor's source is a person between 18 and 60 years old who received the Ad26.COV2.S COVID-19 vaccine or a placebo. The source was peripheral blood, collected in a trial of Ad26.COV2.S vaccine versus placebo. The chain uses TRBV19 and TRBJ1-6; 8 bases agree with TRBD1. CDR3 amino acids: CASRLTGDSSPLHF. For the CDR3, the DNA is TGTGCCAGTAGACTGACAGGGGATAGTTCACCCCTCCACTTT.